A selection of T cell receptor beta chains follows, all from one sample in a study of metastatic and nonmetastatic thyroid tumors. MiXCR reprocessed the PCR reads for TCRdb. In the table there are around 9,000 clones, 20% to 30% of which are singletons. The sample comprised adjacent normal tissue. The receptors were gathered from a female donor with papillary thyroid cancer or a benign thyroid nodule (not recorded which). Some clones in this sample may be carry-over from other donors' samples. CDR3s include the opening cysteine and the closing phenylalanine or tryptophan. The D gene is left open where the match is weak. Expanded clones are given a class, and other clones once, few, many or no size at all.

V	D	size	J	CDR3	DNA
TRBV13	NA	NA	TRBJ2-7	CASSLGRGSSSYEQYF	TGTGCCAGCAGCTTAGGCCGGGGGTCCAGCTCCTACGAGCAGTACTTC
TRBV15	NA	NA	TRBJ2-2	CATSIARTSNTGELFF	TGTGCCACCAGCATAGCTAGGACTTCGAACACCGGGGAGCTGTTTTTT
TRBV6-2/TRBV6-3	TRBD2	few	TRBJ2-1	CASGREVNEQFF	TGTGCCAGCGGGAGGGAGGTCAATGAGCAGTTCTTC
TRBV6-1	TRBD2	medium-sized	TRBJ2-2	CASSPTSGNTGELFF	TGTGCCAGCAGTCCGACTAGCGGGAACACCGGGGAGCTGTTTTTT
TRBV27	NA	NA	TRBJ1-1	CASISPANTEAFF	TGTGCCAGCATTTCCCCCGCGAACACTGAAGCTTTCTTT
TRBV20-1	TRBD1	NA	TRBJ2-7	CSARGEQGAWYEQYF	TGCAGTGCTAGAGGGGAACAGGGGGCATGGTACGAGCAGTACTTC
TRBV27	TRBD2	large	TRBJ2-7	CASSSGSGTSVSYEQYF	TGTGCCAGCAGTTCCGGATCCGGGACTAGCGTATCCTACGAGCAGTACTTC
TRBV4-2	TRBD2	many	TRBJ2-3	CASSPQGDSSGRTDAQYF	TGTGCCAGCAGCCCCCAGGGCGATAGTAGCGGGAGGACAGATGCGCAGTATTTT
TRBV24-1	NA	NA	TRBJ1-1	CATSDPMNTEAFF	TGTGCCACCAGTGATCCGATGAACACTGAAGCTTTCTTT
TRBV6-1	NA	NA	TRBJ1-2	CAATSSRQSYTF	TGTGCCGCCACGTCTTCCCGACAGAGCTACACCTTC
TRBV2	NA	once	TRBJ2-5	CASSRGSETQYF	TGTGCCAGCAGCAGGGGTTCCGAGACCCAGTACTTC
TRBV19	NA	NA	TRBJ2-7	CASSNSGSARQYF	TGTGCCAGTAGTAATAGTGGGTCTGCACGGCAGTACTTC
TRBV6-2/TRBV6-3	NA	NA	TRBJ2-1	CTSIYGPGSYNEQFF	TGTACCAGTATTTATGGGCCGGGTTCCTACAATGAGCAGTTCTTC
TRBV4-2	TRBD2	few	TRBJ2-3	CASSLGMASGSSTDTQYF	TGTGCCAGCAGCCTAGGGATGGCTAGCGGTTCTAGCACAGATACGCAGTATTTT
TRBV2	NA	few	TRBJ2-7	CASSDGLATLDEQYF	TGTGCCAGCAGTGATGGGTTAGCTACTCTGGACGAGCAGTACTTC
TRBV5-1	TRBD1	NA	TRBJ2-1	CASSADRGRGISYNEQFF	TGCGCCAGCAGCGCGGACAGGGGGCGAGGTATTTCCTACAATGAGCAGTTCTTC
TRBV6-5	NA	NA	TRBJ2-7	CASSYEQYF	TGTGCCAGCAGTTACGAGCAGTACTTC
TRBV24-1	TRBD2	medium-sized	TRBJ2-5	CATSDPTTSGRETQYF	TGTGCCACCAGTGATCCGACTACTAGCGGGAGGGAGACCCAGTACTTC
TRBV6-1	NA	NA	TRBJ1-5	CASAGDWNQPQHF	TGTGCCAGTGCAGGGGATTGGAATCAGCCCCAGCATTTT
TRBV12-3/TRBV12-4	NA	medium-sized	TRBJ1-1	CASRLYATEAFF	TGTGCCAGCAGGCTCTATGCCACTGAAGCTTTCTTT
TRBV28	NA	medium-sized	TRBJ1-5	CASSFPGHSNQPQHF	TGTGCCAGCAGTTTTCCGGGGCATAGCAATCAGCCCCAGCATTTT
TRBV20-1	TRBD2	medium-sized	TRBJ2-2	CSARDPRLAGEVGELFF	TGCAGTGCTAGAGATCCCCGGCTAGCGGGAGAGGTCGGGGAGCTGTTTTTT
TRBV6-4	NA	medium-sized	TRBJ1-1	CASSPTMNTEAFF	TGTGCCAGCAGCCCCACAATGAACACTGAAGCTTTCTTT
TRBV28	NA	medium-sized	TRBJ1-2	CASRVKGYGYTF	TGTGCCAGCCGTGTGAAGGGCTATGGCTACACCTTC
TRBV28	NA	NA	TRBJ1-1	CASSPWEGGGTEAFF	TGTGCCAGCAGCCCTTGGGAAGGGGGAGGGACTGAAGCTTTCTTT